This T cell receptor (beta chain) stems from a study of T-cell memory formation after mild COVID-19. Study as a whole: Largely, the TCR clusters proved donor specific.

As to this clonotype: Its antigen is unknown.

Points from the study as a whole: Mainly CM and EM harbored the contracting CD4+ clones; mainly EMRA harbored the CD8+ ones.

A 5'RACE reaction primed in the constant segment made cDNA libraries of TCR alpha and TCR beta, and these carried sample barcodes and UMIs. TCRdb re-called the 5' RACE reads with MiXCR, one entry per CDR3 protein. The table lists 140,000 or so distinct CDR3 sequences, 14% to 15% of them singletons. The CDR3 is 13 residues long. V was trimmed by 6 bases and J by 8 bases, leaving 13 bases between them. The germline V gene has CDR1 KGHSH and CDR2 LQKENI. The sequencing input was PBMCs or a T cell subset sorted from them (not recorded which). This TCR derives from an adult woman who had mild COVID-19 (a few samples of this study predate the infection). Cell type and time point are not known. The chain combines TRBV18 with TRBJ1-4, with D uncertain. CDR3 protein: CASSLPPEEKLFF. The CDR3 region has the DNA TGTGCCAGCTCGCTACCCCCGGAAGAAAAACTGTTTTTT.